This T cell receptor (beta chain) was captured in a study of T cells in Graves' hyperthyroidism and ophthalmopathy. Patients aged 18 to 65 had newly diagnosed hyperthyroidism that had lasted under 2 months. Clinicians diagnosed patients from clinical symptoms, serum thyroxine and TRAb, thyroid ultrasound and orbital computed tomography. The authors obtained PBMCs from around 11 ml of fresh peripheral blood. The investigators amplified TCR beta CDR3 regions from RNA transcripts. A set of HTBI primers served as the primers for a first-round RT-PCR of the TCR CDR3. Using its own MiXCR run on the multiplex PCR reads, TCRdb lists one record per CDR3 protein. The table records 800,000 or so distinct CDR3 sequences, around 39% of them present only once. Concerning this clonotype: Its specificity is not known. A clone one base away is much larger, so this may be a read error.

Study-wide findings and caveats: Most clonotypes expanded in the thyroid (above 0.001) were also present in blood.

CDR3 length: 13 residues. In germline, CDR1 is ENHRY, CDR2 SYGVKD. The sequence derives from a man younger than 35 with Graves' hyperthyroidism. The chain carries TRBV10-3 and TRBJ2-5; TRBD1 aligns across 7 bases. The specimen sequenced was blood. The CDR3 loop is CAISVGTEETQCF. The CDR3, as DNA: TGTGCCATCAGTGTAGGGACAGAAGAGACCCAGTGCTTC.